These 12 T cell receptor beta chains originate from one sample sequenced in a study of cytomegalovirus exposure and HLA in healthy donors. A multiplex PCR was run with 60 Vbeta primers and 13 Jbeta primers. Clones were sequenced by immunoSEQ multiplex PCR, and TCRdb holds only the in-frame ones, with some missing. The table records 150,000 or so clones, about 80% of them present only once. Sequenced input: PBMCs. These receptors were collected from a woman aged 40 to 50 in good health and CMV-seronegative.

The genes are TRBV5-1 and TRBJ2-3, with 7 bases matching TRBD2. Losses at the gene ends were 3 bases for V and 0 bases for J; bases not matched to a gene: 4. This CDR3 region has 15 residues. Germline V lookup: CDR1 SGHRS, CDR2 YFSETQ. The CDR3 nucleotides are TGCGCCAGCAGCTCTAGCGGTACTAGCACAGATACGCAGTATTTT. It codes for CASSSSGTSTDTQYF.

This chain connects TRBV5-1 to TRBJ1-1, with 7 bases that match TRBD1. Trimming at V came to 5 bases and at J to 5 bases, leaving 15 bases not matched to a gene. The CDR3 length is 16 residues. The V gene's germline CDR1 is SGHRS and CDR2 YFSETQ. The CDR3 reads CASSSAYVQGKTEAFF. DNA for the CDR3: TGCGCCAGCAGTTCGGCCTACGTACAGGGGAAGACTGAAGCTTTCTTT.

This chain uses TRBV27 with TRBJ2-7, with 7 bases matching TRBD1. The CDR3 is 13 amino acids. J gave up 2 bases and V 4 bases, and 2 bases lay outside the gene matches. CDR1 is MNHEY and CDR2 is SMNVEV in the germline V gene (reference sequence). In nucleotides, the CDR3 is TGTGCCAGCAGTTACAGGGGAACCTACGAGCAGTACTTC. The encoded protein is CASSYRGTYEQYF.

The CDR3: CASSSRQGPTEAFF. The DNA of the CDR3 is TGTGCCAGCAGCTCTAGACAGGGGCCCACTGAAGCTTTCTTT. The chain has TRBV7-2 and TRBJ1-1; 8 positions match TRBD1. V lost 4 bases and J lost 4; bases outside the gene matches: 5. The germline gives CDR1 SGHTA, CDR2 FQGNSA. The CDR3 length is 14 residues.

The rearrangement uses TRBV29-1 and TRBJ1-2; 7 bases map to TRBD1. CDR1 SQVTM and CDR2 ANQGSEA come from the germline V gene. The CDR3 has 12 residues. J gave up 8 bases and V 6 bases, and 9 bases lay outside the gene matches. CDR3 in DNA: TGCAGCGTCCTACAGGGGACGGGCGGCTACACCTTC. Its translation is CSVLQGTGGYTF.

As concerns this clone: Other DNA sequences in this sample translate to the same CDR3. The V call is TRBV28, the J call TRBJ2-7; TRBD1 matches 9 bases. The ends lost 5 bases at V and 3 bases at J; junction bases unmatched: 2. Germline V gene lookup returns CDR1 MDHEN and CDR2 SYDVKM. CDR3 length: 13 amino acids. Here the CDR3 reads CASSPGQGYEQYF. The CDR3 DNA sequence: TGTGCCAGCAGTCCGGGACAGGGCTACGAGCAGTACTTC. Variable domain in full (rest from reference TRBV28 and TRBJ2-7): DVKVTQSSRYLVKRTGEKVFLECVQDMDHENMFWYRQDPGLGLRLIYFSYDVKMKEKGDIPEGYSVSREKKERFSLILESASTNQTSMYLCASSPGQGYEQYFGPGTRLTVT.

This clone turned up a few times. This chain uses TRBV2 with TRBJ2-3; 7 positions match TRBD2. The germline gives CDR1 SNHLY, CDR2 FYNNEI. The ends lost 8 bases at V and 3 bases at J; junction bases unmatched: 11. This CDR3 is built from 15 residues. CDR3 bases: TGTGCCAGCGGCGTTCCTAGAGCGGGGACAGATACGCAGTATTTT. Encoded protein: CASGVPRAGTDTQYF.

This clone occurred a few times. The V call is TRBV10-3, the J call TRBJ1-5; D ambiguous. Trimming removed 3 bases at V and 9 bases at J, with 9 bases between. Looked up from germline, CDR1 is ENHRY and CDR2 is SYGVKD. The CDR3 totals 12 residues. The CDR3: CAISDGESPQHF. The CDR3 coding sequence is TGTGCCATCAGTGATGGAGAATCGCCCCAGCATTTT.

V usage is TRBV11-2 and J usage is TRBJ2-5; tentative D call: TRBD2 (6 bases). Trimming removed 0 bases from V and 5 bases from J, with 13 bases in between. Per the germline V gene, CDR1 is SGHAT and CDR2 is FQNNGV. The CDR3 extends over 15 amino acids. CDR3 DNA: TGTGCCAGCAGCTTAGAGAGACTAGAGGGGGAGACCCAGTACTTC. It is translated as CASSLERLEGETQYF.

This clone was counted between two and nine times. V usage is TRBV11-1 and J usage is TRBJ2-3, with a weak D call TRBD2 (6 bases). V lost 1 base and J 6 bases, leaving 11 bases between the germline ends. CDR1 is SGHAT and CDR2 is FQDESV in the germline V gene (reference sequence). This CDR3 region has 14 residues. The CDR3: CASSLERRGDTQYF. DNA for the CDR3: TGTGCCAGCAGCTTAGAGAGACGGGGGGATACGCAGTATTTT.

The genes are TRBV5-1 and TRBJ1-4; TRBD1 aligns across 8 bases. Per germline, CDR1 SGHRS and CDR2 YFSETQ. V shed 3 bases and J 7 bases; nucleotides not matched to a gene: 5. The CDR3 contains 14 residues. For the CDR3, the DNA is TGCGCCAGCAGCTCCAGGGGGCGCGGTGAAAAACTGTTTTTT. This translates into CASSSRGRGEKLFF.

The V and J genes are TRBV7-3 and TRBJ2-1; D gene unclear. CDR1 and CDR2 (germline): SGHTA, FQGTGA. The CDR3 is 12 amino acids. V was cut by 2 bases and J by 5 bases, with 4 bases left in between. Written as DNA, the CDR3 is TGTGCCAGCAGCTTACTAGACAATGAGCAGTTCTTC. It is translated as CASSLLDNEQFF.